These 21 T cell receptor beta chains were all obtained from the same sample, sequenced in a study of blood T cell repertoires in COVID-19 (dated by TCRdb to 2020 to 2022). Library preparation used the immunoSEQ multiplex PCR assay. The immuneACCESS repertoire file appears here via TCRdb, limited to in-frame rearrangements. These files lack a portion of the clones; in checked studies, under half of the deficit traces to unresolved V genes, and the cause of the others is not known. A total of approximately 76,000 clones appear in this sample, around 80% of them only once. Over 8.5% of the sample comes from the top ten. Sequencing was carried out using peripheral blood. The receptor source for this set is a man aged 50 to 59 with acute or convalescent COVID-19.

The V and J genes are TRBV5-1 and TRBJ2-7; D perhaps matches TRBD1 (5 bases). This CDR3 contains 13 residues. The V gene's germline CDR1 is SGHRS and CDR2 YFSETQ. V lost 3 bases, J lost 1 base, and 8 bases lay in between. As DNA, the CDR3 is TGCGCCAGCAGCTCAGGGAATTCCTACGAGCAGTACTTC. This gives the protein CASSSGNSYEQYF. The variable domain in full, completed from reference TRBV5-1 and TRBJ2-7, reads KAGVTQTPRYLIKTRGQQVTLSCSPISGHRSVSWYQQTPGQGLQFLFEYFSETQRNKGNFPGRFSGRQFSNSRSEMNVSTLELGDSALYLCASSSGNSYEQYFGPGTRLTVT.

Only a few counts were recorded for this clone. The V gene is TRBV6-2 or TRBV6-3, the J gene TRBJ1-2; 8 bases are shared with TRBD1. This CDR3 has 13 residues. Trimming cost V 5 bases and J 7 bases; bases outside gene matches: 6. Germline CDR1 is MNHEY and CDR2 is SVGEGT. The CDR3 loop reads CASSEDRERGYTF. The DNA of the CDR3 is TGTGCCAGCAGTGAGGACAGGGAGCGTGGCTACACCTTC.

The chain recombines TRBV27 with TRBJ2-1; perhaps TRBD1 as D (5 bases). There are 14 residues in the CDR3. Germline V gene sequence: CDR1 MNHEY, CDR2 SMNVEV (reference sequence). Trimming shortened V by 7 bases and J by 5 bases, and 15 bases separated the two germline ends. CDR3 sequence reads: CASKGDVGDNEQFF. Written as DNA, the CDR3 is TGTGCCAGCAAGGGCGACGTAGGGGACAATGAGCAGTTCTTC.

V gene TRBV4-3 combines with J gene TRBJ2-6; D is undetermined. V lost 0 bases and J 4 bases, leaving 13 bases between the germline ends. The CDR3 totals 17 residues. CDR1 LGHNA and CDR2 YSLEER come from the germline V gene. The CDR3 DNA is TGCGCCAGCAGCCAAGATTACGGTCCATCCGGGGCCAACGTCCTGACTTTC. This translates into CASSQDYGPSGANVLTF.

This chain joins TRBV7-2 and TRBJ2-7, with D unresolved. Germline CDR1 SGHTA, CDR2 FQGNSA. Trimming pared 8 bases from V and 2 bases from J, leaving 10 bases between. The CDR3 spans 12 residues. DNA of the CDR3: TGTGCCAGCGCCGGCAGCGCCTACGAGCAGTACTTC. As protein: CASAGSAYEQYF.

This sequence joins TRBV14 and TRBJ2-7; 8 nucleotides align to TRBD2. V lost 4 bases, J lost 3 bases, and 8 bases stayed unmatched. The CDR3 covers 15 residues. Germline V CDR1 and CDR2: SGHDN, FVKESK. The CDR3 coding sequence is TGTGCCAGCAGCCCAGCCGGGGGGGGACTCTACGAGCAGTACTTC. It yields the protein CASSPAGGGLYEQYF.

V and J are TRBV10-3 and TRBJ2-3; D is possibly TRBD2 (5 bases). The V gene's germline CDR1 is ENHRY and CDR2 SYGVKD. V was shortened by 3 bases and J by 2 bases, with 12 bases between the two germline ends. This CDR3 has 15 residues. For the CDR3, the DNA is TGTGCCATCAGTGATTGGACTGACCCCACAGATACGCAGTATTTT. Amino acids: CAISDWTDPTDTQYF.

The V and J genes are TRBV6-6 and TRBJ1-2; D gene unclear. Germline-derived CDR1 and CDR2 are MNHNY and SVGAGI (reference sequence). This CDR3 comprises 15 residues. V was cut by 0 bases and J by 4 bases, with 12 bases left in between. CDR3 bases: TGTGCCAGCAGTTACTCGGGCAACCCTGGCTATGGCTACACCTTC. Protein sequence: CASSYSGNPGYGYTF.

This clone was counted between two and nine times. The J gene is TRBJ2-7, the V gene TRBV5-1; 7 positions match TRBD1. This CDR3 spans 15 amino acids. The V gene end was trimmed by 0 bases and the J gene end by 2 bases; junction bases not matched to a gene: 5. The germline gives CDR1 SGHRS, CDR2 YFSETQ. The CDR3 DNA is TGCGCCAGCAGCTTGGCCAGAGGGGGCCCCTACGAGCAGTACTTC. Translated, it gives CASSLARGGPYEQYF. The full variable domain, rest sourced from reference TRBV5-1 and TRBJ2-7, is KAGVTQTPRYLIKTRGQQVTLSCSPISGHRSVSWYQQTPGQGLQFLFEYFSETQRNKGNFPGRFSGRQFSNSRSEMNVSTLELGDSALYLCASSLARGGPYEQYFGPGTRLTVT.

The chain is built from TRBV5-4 and TRBJ2-3; 16 bases are a match to TRBD2. The CDR3 has 18 residues. Germline CDR1 and CDR2: SGHNT and YYREEE (reference sequence). The V and J ends lost 4 bases and 3 bases, in that order; junction bases with no gene match: 8. CDR3 residues: CASSAGLAGGHRTDTQYF. The CDR3 DNA follows: TGTGCCAGCAGCGCGGGACTAGCGGGAGGGCACAGGACAGATACGCAGTATTTT.

The chain employs TRBV15 and TRBJ2-1; D remains unclear. Trimming removed 1 base at V and 5 bases at J, with 12 bases between. The CDR3 is 15 residues long. Germline-derived CDR1 and CDR2 are LNHNV and YYDKDF (reference sequence). Here the CDR3 DNA reads TGTGCCACCAGCAGAGTGCGGCGCCCCGACAATGAGCAGTTCTTC. This encodes CATSRVRRPDNEQFF.

This clone was picked up one time. The chain is built from TRBV5-5 and TRBJ2-3, with TRBD2 identical over 12 bases. The germline V gene encodes CDR1 SGHKS and CDR2 YYEKEE (reference sequence). CDR3 length: 16 residues. V lost 0 bases, J lost 3 bases, and 2 bases stayed unmatched. CDR3 DNA sequence: TGTGCCAGCAGCTTGGATCTAGCGGGAGGGACAGATACGCAGTATTTT. It encodes CASSLDLAGGTDTQYF.

J is TRBJ2-1 and V is TRBV5-1; tentative D call: TRBD2 (7 bases). The CDR3 totals 16 residues. Germline V gene data show CDR1 as SGHRS and CDR2 as YFSETQ. Trimming took 0 bases from V and 6 from J, leaving 16 bases between them. In nucleotides, the CDR3 is TGCGCCAGCAGCTTGGAGGGGGGGCTATTAAGCAATGAGCAGTTCTTC. Its protein is CASSLEGGLLSNEQFF. Complete variable domain (other parts from reference TRBV5-1 and TRBJ2-1): KAGVTQTPRYLIKTRGQQVTLSCSPISGHRSVSWYQQTPGQGLQFLFEYFSETQRNKGNFPGRFSGRQFSNSRSEMNVSTLELGDSALYLCASSLEGGLLSNEQFFGPGTRLTVL.

This sequence joins TRBV19 and TRBJ1-5, with D possibly being TRBD1 (5 bases). The CDR3 loop spans 16 amino acids. Looked up from germline, CDR1 is LNHDA and CDR2 is SQIVND (reference sequence). V lost 3 bases, J lost 1 base, and 13 bases lay in between. CDR3 in DNA: TGTGCCAGTAGTATCGACAGCCCCCTGAGCAATCAGCCCCAGCATTTT. It is translated as CASSIDSPLSNQPQHF.

In this sample, this clone turned up a few times. J is TRBJ2-1 and V is TRBV6-2 or TRBV6-3, with 8 nucleotides matching TRBD1. The length of the CDR3 is 14 residues. CDR1 MNHEY and CDR2 SVGEGT come from the germline V gene. V shed 5 bases, J shed 8 bases, and the junction held 8 bases outside the gene matches. As DNA, the CDR3 is TGTGCCAGCAGTAACAGGGACAGGTGGTATGAGCAGTTCTTC. It codes for CASSNRDRWYEQFF.

The CDR3 DNA sequence: TGTGCCAGCAGCCATCCGACAGGGAAAAATGAAAAACTGTTTTTT. This codes for CASSHPTGKNEKLFF. The rearrangement joins TRBV14 to TRBJ1-4; 7 bases fit TRBD1. The CDR3 sequence is 15 residues long. The germline gives CDR1 SGHDN, CDR2 FVKESK. With V trimmed by 3 bases and J by 5 bases, 6 bases remained unmatched.

The chain combines TRBV11-1 with TRBJ1-3; D is undetermined. This CDR3 region has 16 residues. Trimming removed 5 bases at V and 0 bases at J, with 14 bases between. Looked up from germline, CDR1 is SGHAT and CDR2 is FQDESV (reference sequence). CDR3 DNA sequence: TGTGCCAGCAGCAGTTCCGACGGGAGCTCTGGAAACACCATATATTTT. Protein product: CASSSSDGSSGNTIYF.

This chain joins TRBV6-5 and TRBJ1-1; maybe TRBD1 (6 bases). The CDR3 spans 12 residues. Trimming shortened V by 10 bases and J by 4 bases, and 13 bases separated the two germline ends. Germline V gene lookup returns CDR1 MNHEY and CDR2 SVGAGI. The CDR3 DNA follows: TGTGCCACCAACAGGGCGGGCACTGAAGCTTTCTTT. The encoded protein is CATNRAGTEAFF.

The chain is built from TRBV29-1 and TRBJ1-2; D uncertain. V was trimmed by 4 bases and J by 8 bases, leaving 8 bases between them. The CDR3 spans 10 residues. Per the germline V gene, CDR1 is SQVTM and CDR2 is ANQGSEA. CDR3 loop: CSVVASGYTF. As DNA, the CDR3 is TGCAGCGTTGTAGCAAGCGGCTACACCTTC. Using reference TRBV29-1 and TRBJ1-2 for the parts outside the CDR3, the full variable domain is SAVISQKPSRDICQRGTSLTIQCQVDSQVTMMFWYRQQPGQSLTLIATANQGSEATYESGFVIDKFPISRPNLTFSTLTVSNMSPEDSSIYLCSVVASGYTFGSGTRLTVV.

This clone has just a few counts. This rearrangement joins TRBV5-4 to TRBJ1-3; tentatively, D is TRBD1 (5 bases). The CDR3 runs 16 residues. The germline gives CDR1 SGHNT, CDR2 YYREEE (reference sequence). The V end was cut by 1 base, the J end by 4 bases, with 15 bases between. This chain's CDR3 is CASSLMGQGIGNTIYF. The CDR3 DNA reads as TGTGCCAGCAGCTTGATGGGCCAGGGCATAGGAAACACCATATATTTT.

This clone was counted a single time. This chain joins TRBV5-4 and TRBJ2-5; 11 nucleotides match TRBD1. Per the germline V gene, CDR1 is SGHNT and CDR2 is YYREEE (reference sequence). The CDR3 totals 14 residues. Trimming took 3 bases from V and 5 from J; bases not matched to a gene: 3. The CDR3 DNA sequence: TGTGCCAGCAGCTCGGGACAGGGGGGGGAGACCCAGTACTTC. It yields the protein CASSSGQGGETQYF.